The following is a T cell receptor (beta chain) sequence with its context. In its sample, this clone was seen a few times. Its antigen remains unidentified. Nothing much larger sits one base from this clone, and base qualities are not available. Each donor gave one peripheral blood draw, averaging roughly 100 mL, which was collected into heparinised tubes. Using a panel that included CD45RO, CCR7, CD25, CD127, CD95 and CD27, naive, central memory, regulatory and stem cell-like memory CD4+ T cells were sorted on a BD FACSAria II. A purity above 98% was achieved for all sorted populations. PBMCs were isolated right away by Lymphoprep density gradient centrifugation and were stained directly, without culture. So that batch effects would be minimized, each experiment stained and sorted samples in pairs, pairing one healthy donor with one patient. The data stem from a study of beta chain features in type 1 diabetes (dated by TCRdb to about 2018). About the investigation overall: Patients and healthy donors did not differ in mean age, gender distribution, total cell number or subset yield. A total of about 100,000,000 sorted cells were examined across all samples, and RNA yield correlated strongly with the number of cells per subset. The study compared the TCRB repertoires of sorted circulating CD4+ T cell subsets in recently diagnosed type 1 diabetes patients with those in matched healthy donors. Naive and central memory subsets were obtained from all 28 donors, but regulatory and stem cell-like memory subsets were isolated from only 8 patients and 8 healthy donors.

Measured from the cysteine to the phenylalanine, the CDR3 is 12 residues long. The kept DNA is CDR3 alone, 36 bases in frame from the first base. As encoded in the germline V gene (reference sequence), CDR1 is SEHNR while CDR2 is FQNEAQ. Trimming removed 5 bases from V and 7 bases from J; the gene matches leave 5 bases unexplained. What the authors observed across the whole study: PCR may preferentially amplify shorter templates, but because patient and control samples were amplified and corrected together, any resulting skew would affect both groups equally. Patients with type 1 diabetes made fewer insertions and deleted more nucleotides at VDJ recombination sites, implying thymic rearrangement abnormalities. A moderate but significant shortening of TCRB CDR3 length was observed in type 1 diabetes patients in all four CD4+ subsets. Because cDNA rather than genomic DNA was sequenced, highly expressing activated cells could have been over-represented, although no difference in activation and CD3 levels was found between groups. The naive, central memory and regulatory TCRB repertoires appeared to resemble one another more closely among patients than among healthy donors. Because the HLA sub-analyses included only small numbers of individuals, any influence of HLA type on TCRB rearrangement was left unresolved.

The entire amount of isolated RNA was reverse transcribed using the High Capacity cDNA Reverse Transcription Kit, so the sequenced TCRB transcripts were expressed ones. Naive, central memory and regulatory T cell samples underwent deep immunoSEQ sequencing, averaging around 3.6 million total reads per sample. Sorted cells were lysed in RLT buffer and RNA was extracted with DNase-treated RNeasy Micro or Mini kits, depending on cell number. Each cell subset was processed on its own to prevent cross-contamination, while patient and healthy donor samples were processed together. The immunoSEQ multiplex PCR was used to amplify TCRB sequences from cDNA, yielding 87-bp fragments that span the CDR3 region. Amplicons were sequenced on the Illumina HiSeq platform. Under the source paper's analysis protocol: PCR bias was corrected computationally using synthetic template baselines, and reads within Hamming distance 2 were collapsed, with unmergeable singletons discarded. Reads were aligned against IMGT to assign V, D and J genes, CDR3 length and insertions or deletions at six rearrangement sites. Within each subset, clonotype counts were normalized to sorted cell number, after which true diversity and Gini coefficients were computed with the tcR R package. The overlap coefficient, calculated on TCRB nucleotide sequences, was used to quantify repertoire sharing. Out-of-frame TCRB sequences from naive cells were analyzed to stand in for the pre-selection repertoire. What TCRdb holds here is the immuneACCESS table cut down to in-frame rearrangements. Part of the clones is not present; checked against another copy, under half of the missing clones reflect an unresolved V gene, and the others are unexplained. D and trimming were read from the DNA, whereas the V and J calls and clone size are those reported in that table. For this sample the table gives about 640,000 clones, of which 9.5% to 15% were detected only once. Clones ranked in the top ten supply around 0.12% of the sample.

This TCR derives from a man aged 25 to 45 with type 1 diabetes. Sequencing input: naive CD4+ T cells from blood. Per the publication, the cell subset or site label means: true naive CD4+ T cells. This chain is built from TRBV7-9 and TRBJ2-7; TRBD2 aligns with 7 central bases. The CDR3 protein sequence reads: CASSPQAGEQYF. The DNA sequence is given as TGTGCCAGCAGCCCCCAAGCGGGGGAGCAGTACTTC.